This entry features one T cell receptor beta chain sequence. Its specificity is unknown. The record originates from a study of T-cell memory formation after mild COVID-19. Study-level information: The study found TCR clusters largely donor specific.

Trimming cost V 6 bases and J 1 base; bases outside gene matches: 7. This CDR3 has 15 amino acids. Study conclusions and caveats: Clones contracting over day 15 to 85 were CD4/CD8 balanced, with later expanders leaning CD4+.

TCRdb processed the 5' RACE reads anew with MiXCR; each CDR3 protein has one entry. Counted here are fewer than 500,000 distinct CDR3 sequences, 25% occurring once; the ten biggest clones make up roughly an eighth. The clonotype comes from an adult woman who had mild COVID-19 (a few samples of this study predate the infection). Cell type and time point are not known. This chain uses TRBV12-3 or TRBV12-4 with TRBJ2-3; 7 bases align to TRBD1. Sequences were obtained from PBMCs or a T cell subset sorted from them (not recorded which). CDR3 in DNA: TGTGCCAGCAGCAGACAGGGTCGGCGCACAGATACGCAGTATTTT. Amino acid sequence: CASSRQGRRTDTQYF.